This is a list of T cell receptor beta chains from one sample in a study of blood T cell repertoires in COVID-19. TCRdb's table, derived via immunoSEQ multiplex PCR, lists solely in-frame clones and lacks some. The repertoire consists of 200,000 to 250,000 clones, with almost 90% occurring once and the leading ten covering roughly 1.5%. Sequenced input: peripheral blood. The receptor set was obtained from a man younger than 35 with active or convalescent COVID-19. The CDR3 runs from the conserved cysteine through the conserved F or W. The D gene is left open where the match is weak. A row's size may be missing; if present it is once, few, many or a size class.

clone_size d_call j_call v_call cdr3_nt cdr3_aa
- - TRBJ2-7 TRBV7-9 TGTGCCAGCAGCTTAACTGACGAGCAGTACTTC CASSLTDEQYF
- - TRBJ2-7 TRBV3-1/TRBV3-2 TGTGCCAGCAGCCCGCTACTAGAAGGCGAGCAGTACTTC CASSPLLEGEQYF
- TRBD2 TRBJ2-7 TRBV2 TGTGCCAGCGGAGGACTAGCGGGATACGAGCAGTACTTC CASGGLAGYEQYF
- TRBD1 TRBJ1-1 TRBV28 TGTGCCAGCAGTCTTCACCAGGGACAGGGGGCTACTGAAGCTTTCTTT CASSLHQGQGATEAFF
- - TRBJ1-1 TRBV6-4 TGTGCCAGCAGTGTGGCGGACACCTTGAACACTGAAGCTTTCTTT CASSVADTLNTEAFF
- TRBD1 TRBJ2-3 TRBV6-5 TGTGCCAGCAGCGTGGACAGGACCGGCACAGATACGCAGTATTTT CASSVDRTGTDTQYF
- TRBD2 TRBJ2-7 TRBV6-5 TGTGCCAGGGGTCCTAGCGGGGTGGGGGAGCAGTACTTC CARGPSGVGEQYF
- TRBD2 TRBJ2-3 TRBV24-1 TGTGCCACCAGTGATTGGCGGGAGAGTTCCCCTAGCACAGATACGCAGTATTTT CATSDWRESSPSTDTQYF
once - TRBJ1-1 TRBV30 TGTGCCTGCGGACGGTTGAACACTGAAGCTTTCTTT CACGRLNTEAFF
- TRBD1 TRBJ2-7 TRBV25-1 TGTGCCAGCAGTGAATACGGGACAGGGGGCGAGCAGTACTTC CASSEYGTGGEQYF
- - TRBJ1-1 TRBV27 TGTGCCAGCAGCCCCCTCGCTGGGGGGGGCACTGAAGCTTTCTTT CASSPLAGGGTEAFF
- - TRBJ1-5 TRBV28 TGTGCCAGCAGTCTTCAGGGGCAACCCCAGCATTTT CASSLQGQPQHF
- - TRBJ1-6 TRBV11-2 TGTGCCAGCAGCTTTAGCCTCGGAAATAATTCACCCCTCCACTTT CASSFSLGNNSPLHF
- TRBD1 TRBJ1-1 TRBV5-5 TGTGCCAGCAGCTTGAGGACAGGCACTGAAGCTTTCTTT CASSLRTGTEAFF
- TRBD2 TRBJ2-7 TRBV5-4 TGTGCCAGCAGCTCAAGACTAGCGGGAGGGTACGAGCAGTACTTC CASSSRLAGGYEQYF
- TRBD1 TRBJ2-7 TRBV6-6 TGTGCCAGCACCTTAAAACAGGGGCAAAGCTACGAGCAGTACTTC CASTLKQGQSYEQYF
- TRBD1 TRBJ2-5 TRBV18 TGTGCCAGCTCACTTGGGACAGCCCAAGAGACCCAGTACTTC CASSLGTAQETQYF
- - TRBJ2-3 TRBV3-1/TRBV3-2 TGTGCCAGCAGCCATTTCGGTGAACCGCAGTATTTT CASSHFGEPQYF
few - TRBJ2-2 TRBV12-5 TGTGCTAGTGGTTTGACGGATAGCTCCGGGGAGCTGTTTTTT CASGLTDSSGELFF
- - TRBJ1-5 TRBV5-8 TGTGCCAGCAGCTTGGCAGGGGATAGCAATCAGCCCCAGCATTTT CASSLAGDSNQPQHF
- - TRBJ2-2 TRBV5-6 TGTGCCAGCAGCTTGGTTAGCGGGGAGCTGTTTTTT CASSLVSGELFF
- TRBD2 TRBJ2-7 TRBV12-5 TGTGCTAGTGGTTTGGGGGGCTTAGCGGGAGTGGGATACGAGCAGTACTTC CASGLGGLAGVGYEQYF
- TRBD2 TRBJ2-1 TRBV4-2 TGTGCCAGCAGCCAAGAGCGGGAGTGGTTTGGTAATGAGCAGTTCTTC CASSQEREWFGNEQFF
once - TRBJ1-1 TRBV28 TGTGCCAGCGGGGGGTTAGAAGGCCCGCGCACTGAAGCTTTCTTT CASGGLEGPRTEAFF
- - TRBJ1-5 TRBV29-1 TGCAGCGCTGGTGCAGGCAATCAGCCCCAGCATTTT CSAGAGNQPQHF
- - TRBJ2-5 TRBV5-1 TGCGCCAGCAGTATACAAGAGACCCAGTACTTC CASSIQETQYF
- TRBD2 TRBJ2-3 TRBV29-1 TGCAGCGTCGCCCGGACTAGCGGGAGCACAGATACGCAGTATTTT CSVARTSGSTDTQYF
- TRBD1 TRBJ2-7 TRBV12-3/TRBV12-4 TGTGCCAGCAGTTGGACAGGGGGCGAGCAGTACTTC CASSWTGGEQYF
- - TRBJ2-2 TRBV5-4 TGTGCCAGCAGCGTGGATGTTCACGGGGAGCTGTTTTTT CASSVDVHGELFF
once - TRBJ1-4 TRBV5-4 TGTGCCAGCAGCTCGGACACTTCAACTAATGAAAAACTGTTTTTT CASSSDTSTNEKLFF
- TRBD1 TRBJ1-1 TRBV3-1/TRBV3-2 TGTGCCAGCAGCCAAGCTACACCCCAGGGGGGCACTGAAGCTTTCTTT CASSQATPQGGTEAFF
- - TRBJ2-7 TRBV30 TGTGCCTGGAGTGTTCCAGGGGAGCCCTACGAGCAGTACTTC CAWSVPGEPYEQYF
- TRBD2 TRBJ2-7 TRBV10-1 TGCGCCAGCAGTGATAAGGGACTAGCGGGGGAGCAGTACTTC CASSDKGLAGEQYF
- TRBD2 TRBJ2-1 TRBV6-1 TGTGCCAGCAGTGAAGTTAGGCTAGCGGGAGGGGAGCAGTTCTTC CASSEVRLAGGEQFF
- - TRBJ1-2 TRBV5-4 TGTGCCAGCAGCTTGGAGGAGTCTTCCTTCTATGGCTACACCTTC CASSLEESSFYGYTF
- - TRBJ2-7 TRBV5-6 TGTGCCAGCAGCGGCTCTAGGGGCTACGAGCAGTACTTC CASSGSRGYEQYF
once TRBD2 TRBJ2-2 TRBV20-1 TGCAGTGCTAGTCTGGTTTCTAGCGGGAGCTTAAACACCGGGGAGCTGTTTTTT CSASLVSSGSLNTGELFF
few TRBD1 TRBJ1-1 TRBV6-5 TGTGCCAGCGTCCAGGGGGCGAACACTGAAGCTTTCTTT CASVQGANTEAFF
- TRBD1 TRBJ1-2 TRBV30 TGTGCCTGGACCTTCGACAGGGGGCGGACGGATGGCTACACCTTC CAWTFDRGRTDGYTF
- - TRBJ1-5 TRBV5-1 TGCGCCAGCAGCTTGATGGGCGGGAGCAATCAGCCCCAGCATTTT CASSLMGGSNQPQHF
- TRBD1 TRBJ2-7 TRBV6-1 TGTGCCAGCAGTGAAATAGAGGGGGCTACCGAGCAGTACTTC CASSEIEGATEQYF
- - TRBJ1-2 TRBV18 TGTGCCAGCTCACCAGAGAGTGCCCCGAACTATGGCTACACCTTC CASSPESAPNYGYTF
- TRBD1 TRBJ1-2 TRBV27 TGTGCCAGCAGAACCGGGACAGGGGGACCCGGCTCTCGTGGCTACACCTTC CASRTGTGGPGSRGYTF
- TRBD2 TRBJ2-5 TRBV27 TGTGCCAGCAGTTGGGCGGGGGTACAAGAGACCCAGTACTTC CASSWAGVQETQYF
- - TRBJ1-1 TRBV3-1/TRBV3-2 TGTGCCAGCAGCCAAGTACCTGCGTCCACTGAAGCTTTCTTT CASSQVPASTEAFF
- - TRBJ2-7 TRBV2 TGTGCCAGCACTTTCCTCTGGGCAGGGGCGCGCTACGAGCAGTACTTC CASTFLWAGARYEQYF
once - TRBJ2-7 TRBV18 TGTGCCAGCTCACCGGGACTCCCATTATACGAGCAGTACTTC CASSPGLPLYEQYF
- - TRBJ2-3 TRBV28 TGTGCCAGCAGTTCGCGGGTCTTGGATACGCAGTATTTT CASSSRVLDTQYF
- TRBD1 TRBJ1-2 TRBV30 TGTGCCTGGAGAATCAAGACAGGGACCTATGGCTACACCTTC CAWRIKTGTYGYTF
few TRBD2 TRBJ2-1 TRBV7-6 TGTGCCAGCAGCTTAGTTGCGAGGCTAGCGGGAGGGCCTAGTGAGCAGTTCTTC CASSLVARLAGGPSEQFF
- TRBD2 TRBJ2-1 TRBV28 TGTGCCAGCAGTTTATATCGCTATAGAACCCGGGCGGGAGGGAGTGACAATGAGCAGTTCTTC CASSLYRYRTRAGGSDNEQFF
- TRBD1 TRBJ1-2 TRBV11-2 TGTGCCAGCAGCGGCAGGGGGAGCGGCTACACCTTC CASSGRGSGYTF
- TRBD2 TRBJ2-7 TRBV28 TGTGCCACCTCTCCCACTTCGGGAGGATCCTACGAGCAGTACTTC CATSPTSGGSYEQYF
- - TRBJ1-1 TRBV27 TGTGCCAGCAGTTTGCTTGGTCCGGGAGGTCCTGAAGCTTTCTTT CASSLLGPGGPEAFF
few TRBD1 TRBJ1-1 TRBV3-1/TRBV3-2 TGTGCCAGCAGCCAATATTCCGGGACAGGGAATCAGATCGCCGGGGAAGCTTTCTTT CASSQYSGTGNQIAGEAFF
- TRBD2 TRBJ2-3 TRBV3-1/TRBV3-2 TGTGCCAGCAGCCAAGATATAGGGACTAGCGGGGATAATACGCAGTATTTT CASSQDIGTSGDNTQYF
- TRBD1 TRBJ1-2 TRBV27 TGTGCCAGCAGTTTCGGGACAGGGGGCCGCTATGGCTACACCTTC CASSFGTGGRYGYTF
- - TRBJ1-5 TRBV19 TGTGCCAGTAGTATCTTCGGTGGGAGACACAATCAGCCCCAGCATTTT CASSIFGGRHNQPQHF
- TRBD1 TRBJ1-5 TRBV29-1 TGCAGCGTTGAGGGGACAGGGGATCAGCCCCAGCATTTT CSVEGTGDQPQHF
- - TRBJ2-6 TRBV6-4 TGTGCCAGCAGTGAGACCGAGGCCTCTGGGGCCAACGTCCTGACTTTC CASSETEASGANVLTF